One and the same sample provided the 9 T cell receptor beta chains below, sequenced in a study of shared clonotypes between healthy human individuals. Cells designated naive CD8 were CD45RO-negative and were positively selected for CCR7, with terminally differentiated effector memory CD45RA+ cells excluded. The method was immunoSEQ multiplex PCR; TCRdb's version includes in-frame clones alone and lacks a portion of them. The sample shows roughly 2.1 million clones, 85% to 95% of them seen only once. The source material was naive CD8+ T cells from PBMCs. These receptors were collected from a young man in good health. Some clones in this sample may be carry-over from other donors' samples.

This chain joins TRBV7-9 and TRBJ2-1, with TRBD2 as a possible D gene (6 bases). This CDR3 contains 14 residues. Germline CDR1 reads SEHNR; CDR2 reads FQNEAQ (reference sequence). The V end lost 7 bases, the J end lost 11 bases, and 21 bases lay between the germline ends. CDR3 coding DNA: TGTGCCAGCACCTTGAGCGGGCCTCCCCCCAAGCAGTTCTTC. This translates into CASTLSGPPPKQFF.

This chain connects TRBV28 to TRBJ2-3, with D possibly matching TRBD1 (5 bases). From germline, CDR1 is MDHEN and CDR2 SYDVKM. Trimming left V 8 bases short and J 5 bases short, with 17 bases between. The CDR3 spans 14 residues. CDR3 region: CASVPWGWKDTQYF. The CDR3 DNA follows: TGTGCCAGCGTACCATGGGGCTGGAAAGATACGCAGTATTTT.

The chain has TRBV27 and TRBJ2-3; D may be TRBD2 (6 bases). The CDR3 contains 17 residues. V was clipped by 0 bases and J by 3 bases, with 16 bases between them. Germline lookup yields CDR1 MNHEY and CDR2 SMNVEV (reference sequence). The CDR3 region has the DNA TGTGCCAGCAGTTTATCCGGAGTCGGGAGAAGGACAGATACGCAGTATTTT. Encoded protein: CASSLSGVGRRTDTQYF.

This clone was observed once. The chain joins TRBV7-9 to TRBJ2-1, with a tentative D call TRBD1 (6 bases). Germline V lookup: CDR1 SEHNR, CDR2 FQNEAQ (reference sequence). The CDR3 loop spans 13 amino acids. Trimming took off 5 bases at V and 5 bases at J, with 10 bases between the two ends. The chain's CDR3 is CASSLRQDNEQFF. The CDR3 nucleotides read TGTGCCAGCAGCCTCCGACAGGACAATGAGCAGTTCTTC.

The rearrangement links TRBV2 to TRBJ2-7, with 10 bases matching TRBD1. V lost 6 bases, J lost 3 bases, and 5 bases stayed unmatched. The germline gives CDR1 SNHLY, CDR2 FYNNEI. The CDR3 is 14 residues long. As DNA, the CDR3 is TGTGCCAGCAGGATGACAGGGGGCCACTACGAGCAGTACTTC. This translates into CASRMTGGHYEQYF.

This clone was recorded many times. Here the CDR3 DNA reads TGTGCTAGTGGTTCAGAGACAGGGGTACCCCAAGAGACCCAGTACTTC. It yields the protein CASGSETGVPQETQYF. This chain connects TRBV12-5 to TRBJ2-5; TRBD1 matches at 8 bases. The CDR3 is 16 residues long. The germline CDR1 and CDR2 sequences are LGHNT and FRNRAP. V gave up 4 bases and J gave up 1 base; unmatched junction bases: 8.

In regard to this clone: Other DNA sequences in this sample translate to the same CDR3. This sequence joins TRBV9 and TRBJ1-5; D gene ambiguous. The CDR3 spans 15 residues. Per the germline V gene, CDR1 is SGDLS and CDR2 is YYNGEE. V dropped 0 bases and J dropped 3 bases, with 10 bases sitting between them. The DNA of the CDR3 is TGTGCCAGCAGCGTAGGGGTAGGGTCCAATCAGCCCCAGCATTTT. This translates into CASSVGVGSNQPQHF. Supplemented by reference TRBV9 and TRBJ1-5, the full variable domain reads DSGVTQTPKHLITATGQRVTLRCSPRSGDLSVYWYQQSLDQGLQFLIQYYNGEERAKGNILERFSAQQFPDLHSELNLSSLELGDSALYFCASSVGVGSNQPQHFGDGTRLSIL.

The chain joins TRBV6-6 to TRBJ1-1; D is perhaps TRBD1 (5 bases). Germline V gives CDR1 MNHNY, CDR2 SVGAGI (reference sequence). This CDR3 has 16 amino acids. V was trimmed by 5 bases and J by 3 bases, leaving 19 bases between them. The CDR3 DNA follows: TGTGCCAGCAGTCCCAGTGTAGGCGGGGGGGACACTGAAGCTTTCTTT. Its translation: CASSPSVGGGDTEAFF.

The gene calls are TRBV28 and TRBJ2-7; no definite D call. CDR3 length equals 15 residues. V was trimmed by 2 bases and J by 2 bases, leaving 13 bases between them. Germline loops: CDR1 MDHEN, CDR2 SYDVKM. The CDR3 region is CASSLAHSITYEQYF. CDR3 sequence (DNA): TGTGCCAGCAGTTTAGCACACTCCATAACCTACGAGCAGTACTTC.